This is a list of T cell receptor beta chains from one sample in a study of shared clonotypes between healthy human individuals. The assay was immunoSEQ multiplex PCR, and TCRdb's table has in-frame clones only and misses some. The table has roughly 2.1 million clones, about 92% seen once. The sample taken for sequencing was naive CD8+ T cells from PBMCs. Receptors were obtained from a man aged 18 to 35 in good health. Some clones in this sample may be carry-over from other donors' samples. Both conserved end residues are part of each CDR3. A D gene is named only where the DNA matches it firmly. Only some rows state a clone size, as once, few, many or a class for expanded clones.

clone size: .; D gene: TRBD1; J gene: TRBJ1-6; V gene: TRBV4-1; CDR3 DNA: TGCGCCAGCAGCCAAGTTCGGCAGGGGGGATTATCACCCCTCCACTTT; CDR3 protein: CASSQVRQGGLSPLHF
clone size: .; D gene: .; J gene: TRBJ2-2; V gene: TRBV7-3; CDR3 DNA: TGTGCCAGCAGCCCGGTAGGGCAGGGGAACACCGGGGAGCTGTTTTTT; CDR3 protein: CASSPVGQGNTGELFF
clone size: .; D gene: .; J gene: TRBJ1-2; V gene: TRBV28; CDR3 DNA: TGTGCCAGCAGTTGGGACGCACCCCCTTATCGTTATGGCTACACCTTC; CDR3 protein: CASSWDAPPYRYGYTF
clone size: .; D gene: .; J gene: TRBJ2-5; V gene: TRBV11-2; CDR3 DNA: TGTGCCAGCAGCTTAGGGGGGGTGTACCAAGAGACCCAGTACTTC; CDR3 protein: CASSLGGVYQETQYF
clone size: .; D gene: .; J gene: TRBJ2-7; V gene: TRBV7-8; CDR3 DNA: TGTGCCAGCAGCCCCCAGGGCCAGAGCTCCTACGAGCAGTACTTC; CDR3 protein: CASSPQGQSSYEQYF
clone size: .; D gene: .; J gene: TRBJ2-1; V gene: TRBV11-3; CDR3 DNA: TGTGCCAGCAGCTTAGATAGTTCGGGACCCAACAATGAGCAGTTCTTC; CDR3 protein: CASSLDSSGPNNEQFF
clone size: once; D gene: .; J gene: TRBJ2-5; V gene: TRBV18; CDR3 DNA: TGTGCCAGCTCACCACCTAATATGAATCCCCACCAAGAGACCCAGTACTTC; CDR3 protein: CASSPPNMNPHQETQYF
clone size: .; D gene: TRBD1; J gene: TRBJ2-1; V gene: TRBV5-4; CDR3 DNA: TGTGCCAGCAGGCAGGACAGGGTTAGCTACAATGAGCAGTTCTTC; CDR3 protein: CASRQDRVSYNEQFF
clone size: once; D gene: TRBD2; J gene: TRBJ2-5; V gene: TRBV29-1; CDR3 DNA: TGCAGCGCACAACTAGCGGGACACGGAGAGACCCAGTACTTC; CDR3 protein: CSAQLAGHGETQYF
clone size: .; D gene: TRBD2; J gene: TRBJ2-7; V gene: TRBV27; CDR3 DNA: TGTGCCAGCGGGACTAGCGGGAGTCTATACGAGCAGTACTTC; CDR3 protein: CASGTSGSLYEQYF
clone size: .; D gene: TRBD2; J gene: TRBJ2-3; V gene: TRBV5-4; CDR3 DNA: TGTGCCAGCAGCTCTCCGGAGCGGGATGCAGATACGCAGTATTTT; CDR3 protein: CASSSPERDADTQYF
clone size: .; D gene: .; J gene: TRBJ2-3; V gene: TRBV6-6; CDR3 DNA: TGTGCCAGCAGAACGACTAGTTGGTTGTCAGATACGCAGTATTTT; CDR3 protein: CASRTTSWLSDTQYF
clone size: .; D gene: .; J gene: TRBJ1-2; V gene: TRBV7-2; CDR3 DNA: TGTGCCAGCACCCAAATCACAGGGAATCAGTATGGCTACACCTTC; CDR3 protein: CASTQITGNQYGYTF
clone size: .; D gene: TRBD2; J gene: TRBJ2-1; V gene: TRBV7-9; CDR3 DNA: TGTGCCAGCAGCTCCCGACTAGCGGGACTCTATGAGCAGTTCTTC; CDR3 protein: CASSSRLAGLYEQFF
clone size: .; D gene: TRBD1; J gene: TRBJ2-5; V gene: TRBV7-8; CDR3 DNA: TGTGCCAGCAGCTCCGGGACAGGAAGACAAGAGACCCAGTACTTC; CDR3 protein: CASSSGTGRQETQYF
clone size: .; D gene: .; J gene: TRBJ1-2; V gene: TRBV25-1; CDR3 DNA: TGTGCCACCAGAACCGGAGGCTATGGCTACACCTTC; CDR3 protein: CATRTGGYGYTF
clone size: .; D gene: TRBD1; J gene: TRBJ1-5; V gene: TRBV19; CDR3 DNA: TGTGCCAGTAGTAAAGCCGGGACAGTCGATCAGCCCCAGCATTTT; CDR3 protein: CASSKAGTVDQPQHF
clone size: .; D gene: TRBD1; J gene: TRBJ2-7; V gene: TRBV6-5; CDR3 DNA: TGTGCCAGCAGACCCTCCGGGACAGGGGCGTACGAGCAGTACTTC; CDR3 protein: CASRPSGTGAYEQYF
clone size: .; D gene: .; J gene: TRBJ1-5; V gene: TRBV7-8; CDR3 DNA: TGTGCCAGCAGCTTACGGCTGGCAGGTCAGCCCCAGCATTTT; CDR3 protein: CASSLRLAGQPQHF
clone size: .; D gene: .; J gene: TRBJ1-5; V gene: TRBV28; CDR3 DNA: TGTGCCAGCAAGGACAGTGACAATCAGCCCCAGCATTTT; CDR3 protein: CASKDSDNQPQHF
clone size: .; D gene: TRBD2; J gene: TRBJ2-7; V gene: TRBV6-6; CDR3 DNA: TGTGCCAGCTCGGGGGGATGGTCCTACGAGCAGTACTTC; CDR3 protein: CASSGGWSYEQYF
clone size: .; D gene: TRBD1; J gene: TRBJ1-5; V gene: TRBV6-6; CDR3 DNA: TGTGCCAGCAGACGGGACAGGTCGAGCAATCAGCCCCAGCATTTT; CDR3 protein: CASRRDRSSNQPQHF